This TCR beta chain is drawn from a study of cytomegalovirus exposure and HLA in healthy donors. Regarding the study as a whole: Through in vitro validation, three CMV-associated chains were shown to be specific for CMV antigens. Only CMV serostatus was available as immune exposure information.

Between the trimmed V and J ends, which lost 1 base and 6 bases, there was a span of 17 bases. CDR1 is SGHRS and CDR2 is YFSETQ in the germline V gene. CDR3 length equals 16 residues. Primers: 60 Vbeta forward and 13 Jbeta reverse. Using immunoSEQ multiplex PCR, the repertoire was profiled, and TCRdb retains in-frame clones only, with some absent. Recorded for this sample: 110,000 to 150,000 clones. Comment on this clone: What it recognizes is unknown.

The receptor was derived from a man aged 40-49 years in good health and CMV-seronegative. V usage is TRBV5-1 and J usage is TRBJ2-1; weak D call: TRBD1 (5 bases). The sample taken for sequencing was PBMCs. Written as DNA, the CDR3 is TGCGCCAGCAGCTTGTCCAGGGTCAATTGGGGCAATGAGCAGTTCTTC. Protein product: CASSLSRVNWGNEQFF.